The 10 T cell receptor beta chains presented below share a single source sample, sequenced in a study of regulatory T cells in long-lasting Graves disease. Regarding time point: newly diagnosed GD, antithyroid drugs for less than 3 months. From PBMCs, RNA was extracted and then used to make the TCR library. Libraries of TCR beta came from iRepertoire HTBI primers plus Arm-PCR of CDR3 regions. TCRdb used MiXCR to reprocess the multiplex PCR reads, holding one entry per CDR3 protein. The sample consists of 580,000 or so distinct CDR3 sequences, roughly 15% of them appearing once. This same sample was also part of a study on T cells in Graves' hyperthyroidism and ophthalmopathy.

The sequenced sample was peripheral blood mononuclear cells (PBMCs), obtained at new diagnosis, from a patient treated with antithyroid drugs. The receptors originated from a man aged 18 to 35 with Graves disease.

This clonotype appeared many times. The rearrangement links TRBV12-3 or TRBV12-4 to TRBJ1-4, with a possible D match to TRBD1 (6 bases). Trimming took off 6 bases at V and 3 bases at J, with 14 bases between the two ends. The CDR3 is 15 amino acids. The CDR3 DNA reads TGTGCCAGCAGCCCCGCCGGACAGTCTAATGAAAAACTGTTTTTT. It translates to CASSPAGQSNEKLFF.

This clonotype was seen a handful of times. The chain recombines TRBV28 with TRBJ2-3; 14 bases are a match to TRBD2. TRBJ2-5 matches the DNA end more closely, so the J call is doubtful. The CDR3 loop spans 17 amino acids. Germline lookup yields CDR1 MDHEN and CDR2 SYDVKM. The CDR3 bases are TGTGCCAGCAGTTTCAGGGGACTAGCGGGAGTATTAGGGACCCAGTACTTC. Translating gives CASSFRGLAGVLGTQYF.

The chain is built from TRBV11-2 and TRBJ2-2; D is perhaps TRBD2 (6 bases). CDR1 SGHAT and CDR2 FQNNGV come from the germline V gene. The CDR3 sequence is 16 residues long. Trimming shortened V by 1 base and J by 5 bases, and 14 bases separated the two germline ends. CDR3 sequence: CASSLVGGDRTGELFF. The CDR3 DNA is TGTGCCAGCAGCTTAGTAGGCGGGGATCGAACCGGGGAGCTGTTTTTT.

The J gene is TRBJ2-2, the V gene TRBV6-1; 10 nucleotides agree with TRBD2. This CDR3 is 15 amino acids long. J gave up 0 bases and V 10 bases, and 5 bases lay outside the gene matches. Germline CDR1 reads MNHNS; CDR2 reads SASEGT. The CDR3 loop reads CAIGLAETNTGELFF. The CDR3 region has the DNA TGTGCCATCGGACTAGCGGAGACGAACACCGGGGAGCTGTTTTTT.

This clonotype was observed a handful of times. The DNA of the CDR3 is TGTGCCAGCAGCCTTCACAGAGAGGCTAACTATGGCTACACCTTC. Its protein is CASSLHREANYGYTF. The rearrangement joins TRBV6-1 to TRBJ1-2; D gene ambiguous. The V end lost 6 bases, the J end lost 0 bases, and 14 bases lay between the germline ends. CDR1 and CDR2 from the germline V gene are MNHNS and SASEGT. The CDR3 covers 15 residues.

This chain uses TRBV19 with TRBJ2-7, with D perhaps TRBD2 (6 bases). V was pared by 7 bases and J by 6 bases, with 19 bases between. This CDR3 spans 14 amino acids. Germline V gene data show CDR1 as LNHDA and CDR2 as SQIVND (reference sequence). The CDR3 here is CASTTGSGPTEQYF. The CDR3 DNA follows: TGTGCCAGTACCACCGGTAGCGGTCCAACCGAGCAGTACTTC.

In this sample, this clonotype is medium-sized (0.01 to 0.1%). The chain links TRBV7-8 to TRBJ2-7, with D perhaps TRBD1 (7 bases). Germline V gene data show CDR1 as SGHVS and CDR2 as FQNEAQ. The CDR3 is made up of 16 amino acids. Trimming removed 0 bases from V and 7 bases from J, with 19 bases in between. CDR3 in DNA: TGTGCCAGCAGCTTAGCTACGGCAGGGGGGATGAGTGAGCAGTACTTC. Its translation: CASSLATAGGMSEQYF.

This clonotype was counted at least ten times. V gene TRBV20-1 combines with J gene TRBJ2-7, with D perhaps TRBD2 (7 bases). Germline V gene lookup returns CDR1 DFQATT and CDR2 SNEGSKA (reference sequence). This CDR3 is built from 15 residues. Trimming took off 5 bases at V and 2 bases at J, with 19 bases between the two ends. The CDR3 sequence is CSAEGEGRGTYEQYF. CDR3 sequence (DNA): TGCAGTGCTGAAGGGGAGGGCAGGGGAACCTACGAGCAGTACTTC.

The V call is TRBV30, the J call TRBJ1-5, with 7 positions matching TRBD1. Losses at the gene ends were 0 bases for V and 3 bases for J; bases not matched to a gene: 5. From germline, CDR1 is GTSNPN and CDR2 SVGIG (reference sequence). CDR3 length: 15 amino acids. The CDR3 here is CAWSVRQGYNQPQHF. In nucleotides, the CDR3 is TGTGCCTGGAGTGTACGACAGGGTTACAATCAGCCCCAGCATTTT.

The chain couples TRBV28 to TRBJ2-1; weak D call: TRBD2 (7 bases). The CDR3 covers 15 residues. Germline V CDR1 and CDR2: MDHEN, SYDVKM. Trimming took 6 bases from V and 8 from J, leaving 20 bases between them. In nucleotides, the CDR3 is TGTGCCAGCAGGGGGGGGGGCATTACGGGCGATGAGCAGTTCTTC. It specifies CASRGGGITGDEQFF.